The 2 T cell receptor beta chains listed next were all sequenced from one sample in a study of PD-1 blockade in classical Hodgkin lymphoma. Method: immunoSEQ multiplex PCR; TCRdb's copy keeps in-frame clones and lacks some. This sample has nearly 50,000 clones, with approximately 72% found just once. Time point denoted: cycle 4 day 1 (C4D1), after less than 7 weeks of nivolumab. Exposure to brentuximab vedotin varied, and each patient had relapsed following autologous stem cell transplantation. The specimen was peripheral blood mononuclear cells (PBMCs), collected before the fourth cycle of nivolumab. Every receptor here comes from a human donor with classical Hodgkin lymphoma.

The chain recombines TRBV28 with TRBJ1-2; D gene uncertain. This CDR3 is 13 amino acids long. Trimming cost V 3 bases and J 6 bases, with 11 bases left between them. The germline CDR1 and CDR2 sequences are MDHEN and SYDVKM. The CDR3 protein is CASSFPSQNGYTF. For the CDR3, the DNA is TGTGCCAGCAGTTTCCCCAGTCAAAATGGCTACACCTTC.

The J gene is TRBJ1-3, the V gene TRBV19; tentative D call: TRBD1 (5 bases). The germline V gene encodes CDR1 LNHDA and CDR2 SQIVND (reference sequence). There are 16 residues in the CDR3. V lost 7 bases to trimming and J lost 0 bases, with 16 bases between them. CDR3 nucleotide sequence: TGTGCCAGTACCGGCACCAGGGTGGACTCTGGAAACACCATATATTTT. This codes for CASTGTRVDSGNTIYF.